The 19 T cell receptor beta chains reported below all come from one sample, sequenced in a study of metastatic and nonmetastatic thyroid tumors. MiXCR was used by TCRdb to re-call the PCR reads. The sample lists under 45,000 clones, approximately 16% seen once, with around a tenth in the top ten. Every patient was untreated before thyroid surgery. Sequencing input: tumor tissue. These receptors all stem from a female donor with papillary thyroid cancer or a benign thyroid nodule (not recorded which). Some clones in this sample may be carry-over from other donors' samples.

There are many counts of this clone. The V and J genes are TRBV11-2 and TRBJ1-1; the D gene is possibly TRBD1 (6 bases). V lost 6 bases and J 0 bases, leaving 20 bases between the germline ends. The CDR3 consists of 17 residues. The germline CDR1 and CDR2 sequences are SGHAT and FQNNGV. DNA for the CDR3: TGTGCCAGCAGAGTAACAGGTCGGGGGCCCATGAACACTGAAGCTTTCTTT. Translation gives CASRVTGRGPMNTEAFF.

This clone was seen many times. The chain carries TRBV18 and TRBJ2-1, with TRBD1 as a possible D gene (6 bases). V was cut by 3 bases and J by 3 bases, with 9 bases left in between. Germline V gene data show CDR1 as KGHSH and CDR2 as LQKENI. This CDR3 is built from 14 residues. In DNA, the CDR3 is TGTGCCAGCTCACCCCCCAGGGGCTACAATGAGCAGTTCTTC. Protein: CASSPPRGYNEQFF. Based on the CDR3 plus reference TRBV18 and TRBJ2-1, the full variable domain is NAGVMQNPRHLVRRRGQEARLRCSPMKGHSHVYWYRQLPEEGLKFMVYLQKENIIDESGMPKERFSAEFPKEGPSILRIQQVVRGDSAAYFCASSPPRGYNEQFFGPGTRLTVL.

Many counts were recorded for this clone. The rearrangement uses TRBV28 and TRBJ2-5, with D unresolved. Trimming removed 2 bases from V and 5 bases from J, with 15 bases in between. CDR3 length: 15 amino acids. The V gene's germline CDR1 is MDHEN and CDR2 SYDVKM. CDR3: CASSLSRVLSETQYF. Here the CDR3 DNA reads TGTGCCAGCAGTTTAAGTCGCGTCCTTTCGGAGACCCAGTACTTC. The variable domain in full, completed from reference TRBV28 and TRBJ2-5, reads DVKVTQSSRYLVKRTGEKVFLECVQDMDHENMFWYRQDPGLGLRLIYFSYDVKMKEKGDIPEGYSVSREKKERFSLILESASTNQTSMYLCASSLSRVLSETQYFGPGTRLLVL.

Here the CDR3 reads CASSSNTGHYGYTF. The CDR3 coding sequence is TGCGCCAGCAGCTCTAATACAGGGCACTATGGCTACACCTTC. The rearrangement joins TRBV5-1 to TRBJ1-2, with a possible D match to TRBD1 (6 bases). V lost 3 bases, J lost 3 bases, and 12 bases lay in between. The CDR3 runs to 14 residues. Germline lookup yields CDR1 SGHRS and CDR2 YFSETQ.

Comments on this clone: A much larger clone sits a single nucleotide away, making a read error possible. The chain has TRBV28 and TRBJ2-1; D might be TRBD1 (6 bases). This CDR3 has 15 amino acids. Germline CDR1 and CDR2: MDHEN and SYDVKM. The ends were cut back, 6 bases at V and 1 base at J, with 13 bases in the middle. CDR3 loop: CASRLQGFSYNEQFF. The CDR3 DNA reads TGTGCCAGCAGACTCCAGGGGTTTTCCTACAATGAGCAGTTCTTC.

This clone was observed many times. The same CDR3 also results from other DNA sequences found in this sample. This rearrangement joins TRBV12-3 or TRBV12-4 to TRBJ1-2; D is unclear. With 2 bases removed from V and 2 bases from J, the gap between germline ends came to 6 bases. This CDR3 region has 13 residues. The CDR3 bases are TGTGCCAGCAGTTTAACGGGGAACTATGGCTACACCTTC. Translating gives CASSLTGNYGYTF.

In this sample, this clone turned up many times. Other DNA sequences in this specimen translate into the identical CDR3. The chain joins TRBV28 to TRBJ2-3; 10 positions agree with TRBD2. Germline trimming cut 4 bases from V and 5 bases from J; bases unmatched to any gene: 6. Germline V gives CDR1 MDHEN, CDR2 SYDVKM. The CDR3 has 15 residues. Here the CDR3 reads CASSSPSGRGDTQYF. Here the CDR3 DNA reads TGTGCCAGCAGTTCCCCCAGCGGGAGGGGAGATACGCAGTATTTT.

This clone appeared many times. The J gene is TRBJ2-1, the V gene TRBV3-1; 7 bases align to TRBD2. Germline V gene lookup returns CDR1 LGHDT and CDR2 YNNKEL (reference sequence). The CDR3 length is 15 residues. V dropped 3 bases and J dropped 4; count of bases not matched to a gene: 6. The CDR3: CASSQRERLYNEQFF. The CDR3 nucleotides read TGTGCCAGCAGCCAGCGGGAGAGGTTATACAATGAGCAGTTCTTC.

This clone was seen more than once but under ten times. A junction boundary mismatches the germline segment, possibly from a read error. The rearrangement links TRBV12-3 or TRBV12-4 to TRBJ2-7; a weak D match, TRBD1 (6 bases). CDR3 length equals 15 residues. CDR3 residues: CASSRSPGEPYQQYF. The CDR3 DNA follows: TGTGCCAGCTCCAGGTCCCCAGGGGAGCCCTACCAGCAGTACTTC.

This clone was counted a few times. This chain uses TRBV2 with TRBJ1-1; a weak D match, TRBD1 (5 bases). Trimming pared 7 bases from V and 4 bases from J, leaving 16 bases between. Per the germline V gene, CDR1 is SNHLY and CDR2 is FYNNEI. This CDR3 comprises 14 residues. CDR3 DNA sequence: TGTGCCAGCATTCAAACCGGGGGGGGCACTGAAGCTTTCTTT. It specifies CASIQTGGGTEAFF.

On this clone: This sequence may be a read error, since a much larger clone differs from it by one base. The rearrangement uses TRBV27 and TRBJ2-2, with 8 bases that match TRBD2. This CDR3 has 17 residues. The germline V gene has CDR1 MNHEY and CDR2 SMNVEV (reference sequence). In DNA form, the CDR3 reads TGTGCCAGCGCGACTCTAGCGGGCCTCCCGAACACCGGGGAGCCGTTTTTT. This translates into CASATLAGLPNTGEPFF.

There are many counts of this clone. The chain employs TRBV20-1 and TRBJ2-7; D is uncertain. V was shortened by 0 bases and J by 5 bases, with 14 bases between the two germline ends. This CDR3 is built from 14 residues. The V gene's germline CDR1 is DFQATT and CDR2 SNEGSKA (reference sequence). CDR3 sequence reads: CSARDSSTLHEQYF. Here the CDR3 DNA reads TGCAGTGCTAGAGACAGTTCTACTCTCCACGAGCAGTACTTC.

This chain connects TRBV20-1 to TRBJ2-7, with D unclear. CDR3 length: 12 amino acids. V was pared by 8 bases and J by 6 bases, with 17 bases between. The V gene's germline CDR1 is DFQATT and CDR2 SNEGSKA (reference sequence). CDR3 in amino acids: CSFVPLASEQYF. The DNA of the CDR3 is TGCAGTTTCGTACCCTTAGCTAGCGAGCAGTACTTC.

This clone has ten or more counts. This chain uses TRBV25-1 with TRBJ2-3; 7 bases fit TRBD2. The V gene end was trimmed by 8 bases and the J gene end by 2 bases; junction bases not matched to a gene: 22. The length of the CDR3 is 19 residues. Germline-derived CDR1 and CDR2 are MGHDK and SYGVNS. CDR3 coding DNA: TGTGCCAGCGGGGGGGGGAGGGTTGAACTCCCAGCCGACACAGATACGCAGTATTTT. Its translation is CASGGGRVELPADTDTQYF.

This clone turned up a few times. The rearrangement joins TRBV7-2 to TRBJ1-4; unclear D gene. CDR1 is SGHTA, CDR2 FQGNSA, per germline. V was pared by 2 bases and J by 7 bases, with 8 bases between. The CDR3 sequence is 13 residues long. CDR3 sequence (DNA): TGTGCCAGCAGCTTAAGGTCAGCTGAAAAACTGTTTTTT. As protein: CASSLRSAEKLFF. The variable domain in full, completed from reference TRBV7-2 and TRBJ1-4, reads GAGVSQSPSNKVTEKGKDVELRCDPISGHTALYWYRQSLGQGLEFLIYFQGNSAPDKSGLPSDRFSAERTGGSVSTLTIQRTQQEDSAVYLCASSLRSAEKLFFGSGTQLSVL.

This clone is medium-sized by share. V gene TRBV7-2 combines with J gene TRBJ2-7; TRBD2 matches at 10 bases. Germline loops: CDR1 SGHTA, CDR2 FQGNSA. CDR3 length: 17 amino acids. The J segment lost 2 bases and the V segment lost 4 bases, leaving 11 bases of the junction unmatched. The chain's CDR3 is CASSSMLAGERPYEQYF. The CDR3 bases are TGTGCCAGCAGCTCTATGCTAGCGGGAGAGCGTCCCTACGAGCAGTACTTC.

There are many counts of this clone. The chain is built from TRBV28 and TRBJ1-2, with a weak D call TRBD1 (6 bases). The CDR3 spans 16 residues. The germline V gene encodes CDR1 MDHEN and CDR2 SYDVKM. The germline V and J ends were trimmed by 7 bases and 2 bases, with 20 bases remaining between them. CDR3 in amino acids: CASTHNDYRANYGYTF. The CDR3 DNA reads TGTGCCAGCACCCATAATGATTACAGGGCCAACTATGGCTACACCTTC.

This clone was counted ten times or more. The gene calls are TRBV19 and TRBJ1-4; 11 bases match TRBD1. CDR1 LNHDA and CDR2 SQIVND come from the germline V gene (reference sequence). The CDR3 has 16 amino acids. The ends lost 7 bases at V and 5 bases at J; junction bases unmatched: 9. CDR3 residues: CASMDRGRRRNEKLFF. The CDR3 nucleotides are TGTGCCAGTATGGACAGGGGGCGGAGGAGGAATGAAAAACTGTTTTTT. The full variable domain, its missing parts supplied by reference TRBV19 and TRBJ1-4, is DGGITQSPKYLFRKEGQNVTLSCEQNLNHDAMYWYRQDPGQGLRLIYYSQIVNDFQKGDIAEGYSVSREKKESFPLTVTSAQKNPTAFYLCASMDRGRRRNEKLFFGSGTQLSVL.

This clone showed up just a few times. A read error is possible here, since a much larger clone lies one base away. Other nucleotide sequences in the sample specify the same CDR3. V and J are TRBV3-1 and TRBJ2-3; tentatively, D is TRBD2 (5 bases). Germline-derived CDR1 and CDR2 are LGHDT and YNNKEL (reference sequence). This CDR3 is 15 amino acids long. The CDR3, as DNA: TGTGCCAGCAGCCCACTAGACGTCGCCGCAGACACGCAGTATTTT. Its protein product is CASSPLDVAADTQYF.